Many counts were recorded for the clone carrying this T cell receptor beta chain. Its specificity is unknown. CDR1 and CDR2 (germline): KGHDR, SFDVKD. The CDR3 has 16 residues. V shed 2 bases, J shed 3 bases, and the junction held 3 bases outside the gene matches. The data originate from a study of CD8+CD57+ T cells in acquired aplastic anemia. Study-wide context: Sorted cells (CD4+ and CD8+) yielded DNA amounts that averaged about 2.9 ug. Researchers reported that healthy donors averaged roughly 11 million reads for CD4+ cells. Study conclusions and caveats: Controls and patients did not differ significantly in CD8+ Simpson's diversity. Common to patients and controls were twenty-nine CD8+ CDR3 sequences.

TCR beta VDJ and CDR3 profiles were obtained from a genomic DNA template. TCRdb reanalysed the reads using MiXCR and keeps one entry per CDR3 protein. Seen here are 150,000 or so distinct CDR3 sequences, 50% to 75% observed once, and the top ten hold roughly 42%. Sequenced material: sorted CD4+, CD8+, or CD8+CD57+ T cells (not recorded which) from PBMCs. The V call is TRBV24-1, the J call TRBJ2-2, with 9 bases fitting TRBD2. This clonotype was obtained from a human donor in good health. In DNA, the CDR3 is TGTGCCACCAGTGATTCGGCGGGAGGGGACACCGGGGAGCTGTTTTTT. This encodes CATSDSAGGDTGELFF.